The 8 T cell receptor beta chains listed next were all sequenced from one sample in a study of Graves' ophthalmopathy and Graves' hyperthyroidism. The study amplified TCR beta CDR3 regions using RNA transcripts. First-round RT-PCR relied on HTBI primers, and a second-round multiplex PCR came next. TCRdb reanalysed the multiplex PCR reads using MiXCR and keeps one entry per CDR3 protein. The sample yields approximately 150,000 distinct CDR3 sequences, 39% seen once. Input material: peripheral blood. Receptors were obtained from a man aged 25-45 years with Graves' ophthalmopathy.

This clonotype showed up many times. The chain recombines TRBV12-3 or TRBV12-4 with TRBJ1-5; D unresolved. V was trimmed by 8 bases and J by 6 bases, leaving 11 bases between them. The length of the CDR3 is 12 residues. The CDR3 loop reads CASSFRSQPQHF. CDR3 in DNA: TGTGCCAGCTCCTTCCGTAGTCAGCCCCAGCATTTT.

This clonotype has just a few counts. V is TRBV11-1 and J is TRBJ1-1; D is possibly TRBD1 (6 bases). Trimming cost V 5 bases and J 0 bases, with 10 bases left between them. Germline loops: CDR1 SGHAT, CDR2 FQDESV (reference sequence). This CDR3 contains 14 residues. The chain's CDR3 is CASSVTGLNTEAFF. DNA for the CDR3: TGTGCCAGCAGCGTGACAGGTCTGAACACTGAAGCTTTCTTT.

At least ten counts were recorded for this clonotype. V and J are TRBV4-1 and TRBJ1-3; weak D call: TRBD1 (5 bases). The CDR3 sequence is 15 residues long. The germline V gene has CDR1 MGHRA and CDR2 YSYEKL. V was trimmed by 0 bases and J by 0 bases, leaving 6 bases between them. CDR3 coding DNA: TGCGCCAGCAGCCAAGAAGGACACTCTGGAAACACCATATATTTT. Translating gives CASSQEGHSGNTIYF.

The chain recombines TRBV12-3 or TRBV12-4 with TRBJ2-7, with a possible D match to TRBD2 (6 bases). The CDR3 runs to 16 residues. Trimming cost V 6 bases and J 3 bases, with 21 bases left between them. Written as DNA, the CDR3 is TGTGCCAGCAGCCCTCCCGTTGGAGGGCTCGTCTACGAGCAGTACTTC. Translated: CASSPPVGGLVYEQYF.

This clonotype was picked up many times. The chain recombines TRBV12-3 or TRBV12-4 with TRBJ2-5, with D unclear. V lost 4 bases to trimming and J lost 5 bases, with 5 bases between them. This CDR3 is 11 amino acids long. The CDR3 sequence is CASSSYETQYF. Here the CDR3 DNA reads TGTGCCAGCAGTTCGTATGAGACCCAGTACTTC.

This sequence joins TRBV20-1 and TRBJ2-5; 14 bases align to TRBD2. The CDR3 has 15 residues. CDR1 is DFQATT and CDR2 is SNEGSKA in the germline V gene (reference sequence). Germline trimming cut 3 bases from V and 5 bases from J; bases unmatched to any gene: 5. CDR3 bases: TGCAGTGCTAGGGGACTAGCGGGAGCAATGGAGACCCAGTACTTC. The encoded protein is CSARGLAGAMETQYF.

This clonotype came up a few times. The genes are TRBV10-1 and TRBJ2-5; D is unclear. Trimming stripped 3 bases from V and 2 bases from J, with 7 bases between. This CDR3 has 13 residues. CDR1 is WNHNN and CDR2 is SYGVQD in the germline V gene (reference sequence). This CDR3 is CASSEGQQETQYF. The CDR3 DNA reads TGCGCCAGCAGTGAAGGGCAACAAGAGACCCAGTACTTC.

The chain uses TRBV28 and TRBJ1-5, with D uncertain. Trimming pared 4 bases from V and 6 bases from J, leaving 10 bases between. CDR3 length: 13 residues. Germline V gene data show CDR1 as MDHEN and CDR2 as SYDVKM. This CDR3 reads CASSSVRFQPQHF. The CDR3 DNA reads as TGTGCCAGCAGTTCAGTGCGGTTTCAGCCCCAGCATTTT. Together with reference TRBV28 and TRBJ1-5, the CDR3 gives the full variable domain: DVKVTQSSRYLVKRTGEKVFLECVQDMDHENMFWYRQDPGLGLRLIYFSYDVKMKEKGDIPEGYSVSREKKERFSLILESASTNQTSMYLCASSSVRFQPQHFGDGTRLSIL.